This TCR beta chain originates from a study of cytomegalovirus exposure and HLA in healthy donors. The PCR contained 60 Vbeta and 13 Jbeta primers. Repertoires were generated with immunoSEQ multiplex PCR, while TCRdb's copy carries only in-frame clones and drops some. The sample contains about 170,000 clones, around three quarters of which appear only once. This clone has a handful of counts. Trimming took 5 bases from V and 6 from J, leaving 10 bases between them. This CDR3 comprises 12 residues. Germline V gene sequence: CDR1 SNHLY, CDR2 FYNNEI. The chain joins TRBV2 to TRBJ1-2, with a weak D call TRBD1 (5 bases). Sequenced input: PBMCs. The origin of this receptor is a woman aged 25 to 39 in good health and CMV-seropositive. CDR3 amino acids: CASSYEGDGYTF. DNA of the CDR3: TGTGCCAGCAGTTATGAAGGGGATGGCTACACCTTC. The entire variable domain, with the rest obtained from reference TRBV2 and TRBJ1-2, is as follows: EPEVTQTPSHQVTQMGQEVILRCVPISNHLYFYWYRQILGQKVEFLVSFYNNEISEKSEIFDDQFSVERPDGSNFTLKIRSTKLEDSAMYFCASSYEGDGYTFGSGTRLTVV.